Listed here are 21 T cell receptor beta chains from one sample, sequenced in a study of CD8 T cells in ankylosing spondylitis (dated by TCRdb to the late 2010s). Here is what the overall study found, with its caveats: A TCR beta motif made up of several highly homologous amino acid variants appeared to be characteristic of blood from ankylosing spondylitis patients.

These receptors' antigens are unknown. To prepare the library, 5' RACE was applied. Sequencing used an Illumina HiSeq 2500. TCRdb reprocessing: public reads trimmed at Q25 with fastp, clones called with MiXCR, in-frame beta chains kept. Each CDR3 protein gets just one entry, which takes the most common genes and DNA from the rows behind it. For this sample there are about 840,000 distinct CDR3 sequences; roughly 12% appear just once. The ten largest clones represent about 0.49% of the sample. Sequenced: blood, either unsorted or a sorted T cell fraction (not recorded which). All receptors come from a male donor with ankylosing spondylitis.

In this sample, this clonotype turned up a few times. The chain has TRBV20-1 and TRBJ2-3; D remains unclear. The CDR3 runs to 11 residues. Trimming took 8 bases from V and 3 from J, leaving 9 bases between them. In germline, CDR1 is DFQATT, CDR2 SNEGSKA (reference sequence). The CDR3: CSPLLTDTQYF. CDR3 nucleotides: TGCAGTCCTTTGCTAACAGATACGCAGTATTTT.

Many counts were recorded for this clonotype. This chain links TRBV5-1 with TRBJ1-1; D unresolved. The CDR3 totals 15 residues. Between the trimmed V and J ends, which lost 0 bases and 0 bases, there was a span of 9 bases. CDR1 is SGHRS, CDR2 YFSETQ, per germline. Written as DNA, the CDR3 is TGCGCCAGCAGCTTGGATAGGGAAATGAACACTGAAGCTTTCTTT. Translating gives CASSLDREMNTEAFF.

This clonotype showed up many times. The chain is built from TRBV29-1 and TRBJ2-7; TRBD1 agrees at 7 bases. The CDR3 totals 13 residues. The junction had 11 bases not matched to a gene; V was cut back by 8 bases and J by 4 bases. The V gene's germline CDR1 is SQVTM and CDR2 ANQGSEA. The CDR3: CSISGTALYEQYF. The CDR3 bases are TGCAGCATCTCCGGGACAGCCCTTTACGAGCAGTACTTC.

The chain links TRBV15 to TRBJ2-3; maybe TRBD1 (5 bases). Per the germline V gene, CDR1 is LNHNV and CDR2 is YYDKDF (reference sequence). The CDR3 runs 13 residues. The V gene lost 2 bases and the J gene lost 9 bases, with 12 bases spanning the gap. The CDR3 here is CATSRSRGQTQYF. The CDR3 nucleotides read TGTGCCACCAGCAGAAGTAGGGGCCAAACGCAGTATTTT.

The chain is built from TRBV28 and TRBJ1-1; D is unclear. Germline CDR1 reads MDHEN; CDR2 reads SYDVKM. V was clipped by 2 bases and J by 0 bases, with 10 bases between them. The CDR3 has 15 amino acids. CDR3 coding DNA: TGTGCCAGCAGTTTAAACAGTTATATGAACACTGAAGCTTTCTTT. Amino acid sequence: CASSLNSYMNTEAFF.

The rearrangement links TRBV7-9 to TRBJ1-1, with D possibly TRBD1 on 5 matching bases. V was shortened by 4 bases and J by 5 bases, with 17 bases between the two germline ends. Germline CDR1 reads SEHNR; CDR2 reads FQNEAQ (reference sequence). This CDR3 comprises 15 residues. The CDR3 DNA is TGTGCCAGCAGCTCCACCCAGGGTATTTTAACTGAAGCTTTCTTT. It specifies CASSSTQGILTEAFF.

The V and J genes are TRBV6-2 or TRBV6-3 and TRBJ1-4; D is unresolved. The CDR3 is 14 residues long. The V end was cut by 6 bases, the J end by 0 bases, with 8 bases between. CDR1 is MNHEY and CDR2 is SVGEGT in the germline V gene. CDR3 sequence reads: CASRGMTTNEKLFF. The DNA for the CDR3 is TGTGCCAGCAGAGGGATGACAACTAATGAAAAACTGTTTTTT.

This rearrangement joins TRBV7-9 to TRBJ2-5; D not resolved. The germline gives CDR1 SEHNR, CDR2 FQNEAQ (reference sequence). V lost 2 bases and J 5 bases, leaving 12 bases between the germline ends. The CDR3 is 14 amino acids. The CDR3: CASSLSAPRETQYF. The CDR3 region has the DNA TGTGCCAGCAGCTTATCAGCGCCCAGGGAGACCCAGTACTTC.

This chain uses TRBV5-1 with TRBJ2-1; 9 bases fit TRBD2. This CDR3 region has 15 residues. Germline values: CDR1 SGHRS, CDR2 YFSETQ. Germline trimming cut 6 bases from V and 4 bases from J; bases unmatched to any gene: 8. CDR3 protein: CASTASGVRYNEQFF. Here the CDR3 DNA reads TGCGCCAGCACCGCTAGCGGGGTAAGGTACAATGAGCAGTTCTTC.

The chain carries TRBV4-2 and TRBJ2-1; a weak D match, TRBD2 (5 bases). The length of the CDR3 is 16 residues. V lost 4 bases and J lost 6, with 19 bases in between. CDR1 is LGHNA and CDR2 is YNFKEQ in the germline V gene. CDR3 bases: TGTGCCAGCAGCCCAGTGGCGGGTGGGAACTTCAATGAGCAGTTCTTC. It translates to CASSPVAGGNFNEQFF.

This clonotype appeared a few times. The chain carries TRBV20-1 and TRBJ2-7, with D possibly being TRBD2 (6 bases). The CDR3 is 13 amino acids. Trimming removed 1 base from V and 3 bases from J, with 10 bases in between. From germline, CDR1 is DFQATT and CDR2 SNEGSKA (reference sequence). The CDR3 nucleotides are TGCAGTGCTAGAGGCCGGGGGAACTACGAGCAGTACTTC. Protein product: CSARGRGNYEQYF.

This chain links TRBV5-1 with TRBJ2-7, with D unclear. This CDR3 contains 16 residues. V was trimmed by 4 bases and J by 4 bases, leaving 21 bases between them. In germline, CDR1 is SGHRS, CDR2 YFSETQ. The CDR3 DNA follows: TGCGCCAGCAGCCGCGACGGGCGAAGACTCAATTACGAGCAGTACTTC. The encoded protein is CASSRDGRRLNYEQYF.

CDR3 sequence reads: CASSVAGAGASYEQYF. In DNA, the CDR3 is TGTGCCAGCAGCGTCGCCGGGGCAGGCGCGTCCTACGAGCAGTACTTC. The chain carries TRBV7-2 and TRBJ2-7, with D perhaps given as TRBD1 or TRBD2 (5 bases each). There are 16 residues in the CDR3. The V gene's germline CDR1 is SGHTA and CDR2 FQGNSA. V was trimmed by 5 bases and J by 1 base, leaving 18 bases between them.

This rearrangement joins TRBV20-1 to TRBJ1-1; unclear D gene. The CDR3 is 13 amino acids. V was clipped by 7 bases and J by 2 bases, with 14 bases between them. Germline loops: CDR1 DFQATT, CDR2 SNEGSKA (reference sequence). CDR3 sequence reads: CSVRDRVNTEAFF. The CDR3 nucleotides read TGCAGTGTAAGAGATAGAGTTAACACTGAAGCTTTCTTT.

CDR3 nucleotide sequence: TGTGCCAGCAGTTACCTCGGACAGTTCTCCTACAATGAGCAGTTCTTC. Translation gives CASSYLGQFSYNEQFF. The V gene is TRBV6-5, the J gene TRBJ2-1, with a tentative D call TRBD1 (6 bases). V was clipped by 2 bases and J by 0 bases, with 11 bases between them. The CDR3 contains 16 residues. The germline V gene has CDR1 MNHEY and CDR2 SVGAGI.

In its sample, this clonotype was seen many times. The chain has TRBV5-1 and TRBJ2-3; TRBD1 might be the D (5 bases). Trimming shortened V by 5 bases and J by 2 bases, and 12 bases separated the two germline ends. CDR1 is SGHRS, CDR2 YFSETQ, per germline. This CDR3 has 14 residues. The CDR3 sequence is CASRAGQVTDTQYF. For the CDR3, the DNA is TGCGCCAGCAGGGCAGGGCAGGTCACAGATACGCAGTATTTT.

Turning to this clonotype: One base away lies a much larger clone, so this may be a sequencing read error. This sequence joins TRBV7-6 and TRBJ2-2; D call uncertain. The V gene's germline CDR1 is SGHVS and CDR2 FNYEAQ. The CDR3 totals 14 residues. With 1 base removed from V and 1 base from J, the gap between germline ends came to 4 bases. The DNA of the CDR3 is TGTGCCAGCAGCTTAGACTGGAACACCGGGGAGCTGTTTTTT. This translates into CASSLDWNTGELFF.

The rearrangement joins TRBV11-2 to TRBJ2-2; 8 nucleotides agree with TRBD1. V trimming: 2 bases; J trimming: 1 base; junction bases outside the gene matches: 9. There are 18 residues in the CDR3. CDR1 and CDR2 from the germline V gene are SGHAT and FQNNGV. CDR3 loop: CASSLNQGAPRNTGELFF. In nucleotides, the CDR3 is TGTGCCAGCAGCTTAAATCAGGGGGCCCCCCGGAACACCGGGGAGCTGTTTTTT.

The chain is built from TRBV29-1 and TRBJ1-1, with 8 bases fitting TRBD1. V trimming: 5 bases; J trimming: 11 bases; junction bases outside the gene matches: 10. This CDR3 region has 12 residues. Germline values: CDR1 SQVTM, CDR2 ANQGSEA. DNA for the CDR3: TGCAGCGTTTTCAAGGACAGGGCCAAGGCTTTCTTT. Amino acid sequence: CSVFKDRAKAFF. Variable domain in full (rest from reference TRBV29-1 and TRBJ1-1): SAVISQKPSRDICQRGTSLTIQCQVDSQVTMMFWYRQQPGQSLTLIATANQGSEATYESGFVIDKFPISRPNLTFSTLTVSNMSPEDSSIYLCSVFKDRAKAFFGQGTRLTVV.

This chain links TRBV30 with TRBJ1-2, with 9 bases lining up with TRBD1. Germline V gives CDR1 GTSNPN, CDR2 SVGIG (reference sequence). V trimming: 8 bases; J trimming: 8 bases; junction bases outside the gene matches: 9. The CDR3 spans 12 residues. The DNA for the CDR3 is TGTGCCCGTTGGACAGGGGCGGGCGGCTACACCTTC. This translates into CARWTGAGGYTF.

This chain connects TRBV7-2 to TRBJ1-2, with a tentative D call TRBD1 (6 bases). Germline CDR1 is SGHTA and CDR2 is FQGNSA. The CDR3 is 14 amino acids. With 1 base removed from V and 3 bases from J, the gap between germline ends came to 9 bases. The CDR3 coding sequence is TGTGCCAGCAGCTTAGAGGACAGCTACTATGGCTACACCTTC. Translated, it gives CASSLEDSYYGYTF.